This TCR beta chain was sequenced during a study of PD-L1 blockade in urothelial cancer. Study-wide background: About 90% of the roughly 30 patients were men with bladder-origin urothelial cancer.

Time point: peripheral blood 6 weeks after treatment start. The data were produced by immunoSEQ multiplex PCR, yet TCRdb's version contains in-frame clones alone and is incomplete. In the table there are 66,000 or so clones, about 88% of which are singletons. The CDR3 extends over 15 amino acids. Germline CDR1 and CDR2: LNHNV and YYDKDF (reference sequence). Losses at the gene ends were 3 bases for V and 7 bases for J; bases not matched to a gene: 5. The chain recombines TRBV15 with TRBJ2-1; 11 bases line up with TRBD1. This sequence was found in a man aged 55-75 years with urothelial cancer. Specimen: PBMCs, collected around atezolizumab (anti-PD-L1) treatment. The CDR3 here is CATSRDRGPGNEQFF. Written as DNA, the CDR3 is TGTGCCACCAGCAGGGACAGGGGGCCTGGGAATGAGCAGTTCTTC.